This T cell receptor (beta chain) emerged from a study of T cells in Graves' hyperthyroidism and ophthalmopathy. Study-wide findings and caveats: The majority of expanded thyroid clonotypes above 0.001 also appeared in blood.

This CDR3 comprises 13 residues. Germline CDR1 and CDR2: SGHAT and FQNNGV. Trimming removed 8 bases from V and 6 bases from J, with 17 bases in between. The PBMCs were taken from more than 8 ml of fresh peripheral blood. This clonotype was picked up a small number of times. The antigen remains unidentified. Regions amplified from RNA transcripts were the TCR beta CDR3 regions. HTBI primers were used for first-round RT-PCR of the TCR CDR3. Via MiXCR, TCRdb re-called the multiplex PCR reads, giving one row per CDR3 protein. In the table there are about 400,000 distinct CDR3 sequences, approximately 15% of which are singletons.

J is TRBJ2-7 and V is TRBV11-2; no clear D gene. The receptor's source is a woman under 30 with Graves' hyperthyroidism. Sequences were obtained from blood. CDR3 sequence: CASCREVSSEQYF. The CDR3, as DNA: TGTGCCAGCTGCCGTGAGGTCTCTAGCGAGCAGTACTTC.